Listed below are T cell receptor beta chains from one sample, sequenced in a study of T cells after yellow fever vaccination. TCRdb reprocessed the 5' RACE reads with MiXCR, giving one entry per CDR3 protein. The table shows hundreds of thousands of distinct CDR3 sequences, with over 15% occurring only once. The specimen comprised PBMCs, sampled before the yellow fever booster vaccination. All receptors come from a man between 18 and 35 years old who received the YFV17D yellow fever vaccine. CDR3s leave out the opening cysteine and the closing phenylalanine or tryptophan. The order of the fields is V gene, J gene, CDR3 protein.

TRBV10-3,TRBJ2-7,AISETGQGGTEQY
TRBV18,TRBJ2-7,ASSQDLPLEQY
TRBV2,TRBJ2-2,ASTSRAGNTGELF
TRBV6-2/TRBV6-3,TRBJ2-5,ASGGVVGGGQETQY
TRBV4-2,TRBJ1-2,ASSQDKRNYGYT
TRBV4-2,TRBJ2-1,ASSQFRDSYNEQF
TRBV12-3/TRBV12-4,TRBJ1-2,ASSLLEYGYT
TRBV28,TRBJ2-2,ASSPILVPDPGELF
TRBV5-6,TRBJ1-3,ASSSPRSSGNTIY
TRBV20-1,TRBJ1-3,SARGAGVSGNTIY
TRBV4-1,TRBJ2-5,ASSWVGETQY
TRBV24-1,TRBJ2-3,ATSDPDEDADTQY
TRBV6-6,TRBJ2-3,ASSRAGGLPDTQY
TRBV29-1,TRBJ2-1,SVWDNEQF
TRBV7-2,TRBJ2-5,ASSKTRGETQY
TRBV20-1,TRBJ2-7,SARVRLAGSYEQY
TRBV5-6,TRBJ1-5,ASSSRGDSHNQPQH
TRBV6-6,TRBJ2-1,ASSYPLVNEQF
TRBV10-2,TRBJ2-6,ASRLGDSGANVLT
TRBV4-1,TRBJ1-6,ASSPIGREANSPLH
TRBV10-3,TRBJ2-3,AISATAGDDTQY
TRBV7-3,TRBJ2-2,ASSLTQGAGELF
TRBV5-4,TRBJ1-6,ASSEAWDRGWDSPLH
TRBV20-1,TRBJ2-2,SAPDRRNTGELF
TRBV20-1,TRBJ2-1,SASERGAGSDEQF
TRBV5-1,TRBJ1-5,ASSLEGVSNQPQH
TRBV20-1,TRBJ2-2,SASGGRGTGELF
TRBV12-3/TRBV12-4,TRBJ1-6,ASSLGDNSPLH
TRBV7-2,TRBJ2-5,ASSHVGGPETQY
TRBV23-1,TRBJ1-5,ASSQSSGRIEINQPQH
TRBV7-2,TRBJ2-1,ASSSTGLAGNEQF
TRBV5-1,TRBJ2-1,ASSLFSSGVNEQF
TRBV20-1,TRBJ2-3,SASRKGQTLGDTQY
TRBV4-2,TRBJ2-7,ASSQELAGEQY
TRBV18,TRBJ1-1,ASSSRDRDAF
TRBV5-1,TRBJ2-5,ASSFGTLQETQY
TRBV4-2,TRBJ1-5,ASSQDPDWAGNQPQH
TRBV5-1,TRBJ2-2,ASSRGEVTGELF
TRBV4-2,TRBJ2-1,ASSHHSVNEQF
TRBV2,TRBJ2-5,ASRGAETQY
TRBV7-2,TRBJ2-7,ASSLAGGGNSYEQY
TRBV30,TRBJ1-5,AWTHDSSNQPQH
TRBV6-1,TRBJ1-2,ASSEFWGSGGYT
TRBV7-9,TRBJ2-3,ASSFSGGHIAYTDTQY